The sequence of this TCR beta chain was determined in a study of T-cell reconstitution after alpha-beta-depleted transplantation in children. Trimming removed 2 bases from V and 2 bases from J, with 16 bases in between. CDR3 size: 17 residues. This clonotype turned up a few times. Unique molecular identifiers were used in preparing the TCRbeta library. TCRdb re-called the PCR reads through MiXCR, storing one row per CDR3 protein. The sample shows about 400,000 distinct CDR3 sequences, roughly 21% of them seen only once. The receptor's source is a human donor who donated a stem cell graft to a child with acute myeloid leukemia. The chain couples TRBV12-3 or TRBV12-4 to TRBJ1-3; no firm D call. Specimen: PBMCs from the stem cell graft donor, collected from the stem cell graft. The DNA for the CDR3 is TGTGCCAGCAGTTTAAGGTCCGCCGGGGTTACTGGAAACACCATATATTTT. It yields the protein CASSLRSAGVTGNTIYF.